Listed below are T cell receptor beta chains from one sample, sequenced in a study of cytomegalovirus exposure and HLA in healthy donors. Only in-frame clones appear in the TCRdb table, and some are missing; sequencing was by immunoSEQ multiplex PCR. The table records tens of thousands of clones, roughly 78% of them present only once. Sequencing was carried out using PBMCs. The source of these receptors is a woman in her 40s in good health and CMV-seropositive. The CDR3 runs from the conserved cysteine through the conserved F or W. Each record gives: D gene, V gene, clone size, J gene, CDR3 protein, CDR3 DNA. D genes are given only for firm matches. Part of the rows lack a size; the others show once, few, many or a class for expanded clones.

>.|TRBV18|.|TRBJ1-1
CASSPRVNTEAFF
TGTGCCAGCTCACCGAGGGTGAACACTGAAGCTTTCTTT
>.|TRBV5-1|.|TRBJ2-7
CASSSGEGSISYEQYF
TGCGCCAGCAGCTCCGGCGAGGGTAGTATTTCCTACGAGCAGTACTTC
>.|TRBV5-5|.|TRBJ2-3
CASSLSWRDTQYF
TGTGCCAGCAGCTTGTCATGGAGAGATACGCAGTATTTT
>.|TRBV30|.|TRBJ1-3
CAYEWGPGNTIYF
TGTGCCTACGAATGGGGGCCTGGAAACACCATATATTTT
>TRBD1|TRBV7-8|.|TRBJ1-5
CASSLRQGFDQPQHF
TGTGCCAGCAGCTTACGACAGGGGTTCGATCAGCCCCAGCATTTT
>TRBD1|TRBV29-1|few|TRBJ2-7
CSVEGYRGREMSYEQYF
TGCAGCGTTGAAGGTTACAGGGGGCGCGAAATGTCCTACGAGCAGTACTTC
>TRBD1|TRBV18|.|TRBJ1-3
CASSLPGQSGPGNTIYF
TGTGCCAGCTCACTACCGGGACAGTCCGGACCTGGAAACACCATATATTTT
>TRBD1|TRBV5-1|.|TRBJ2-5
CASSAGQGETQYF
TGCGCCAGCAGCGCGGGACAGGGGGAGACCCAGTACTTC
>TRBD1|TRBV5-6|.|TRBJ1-1
CASSLWGTGTIRAFF
TGTGCCAGCAGCTTGTGGGGGACAGGGACGATACGAGCTTTCTTT
>.|TRBV27|.|TRBJ1-5
CASRGTDGGFNQPQHF
TGTGCCAGCAGGGGCACGGACGGGGGTTTTAATCAGCCCCAGCATTTT
>.|TRBV18|few|TRBJ1-1
CASSPAPNTEAFF
TGTGCCAGCTCACCGGCCCCGAACACTGAAGCTTTCTTT
>TRBD1|TRBV6-1|.|TRBJ1-4
CASSGQQGLGEKLFF
TGTGCCAGCAGTGGACAACAGGGGCTGGGTGAAAAACTGTTTTTT
>.|TRBV6-4|.|TRBJ2-5
CASSPTGFQETQYF
TGTGCCAGCAGTCCCACAGGTTTCCAAGAGACCCAGTACTTC
>.|TRBV6-1|.|TRBJ1-1
CASSERNHGDTEAFF
TGTGCCAGCAGTGAGCGGAACCACGGGGACACTGAAGCTTTCTTT
>TRBD1|TRBV10-3|.|TRBJ2-2
CAIRGGQDNTGELFF
TGTGCCATCAGGGGGGGACAGGATAACACCGGGGAGCTGTTTTTT
>.|TRBV6-5|few|TRBJ1-2
CASTPGRGNYGYTF
TGTGCCAGCACCCCAGGCCGGGGAAACTATGGCTACACCTTC
>.|TRBV13|.|TRBJ1-1
CASSLAASGNTEAFF
TGTGCCAGCAGCTTAGCCGCTTCCGGGAACACTGAAGCTTTCTTT
>TRBD1|TRBV7-9|.|TRBJ2-7
CAGGQGATYEQYF
TGTGCCGGGGGACAGGGGGCGACCTACGAGCAGTACTTC
>TRBD1|TRBV6-5|.|TRBJ1-4
CASRTQGANEKLFF
TGTGCCAGCAGAACTCAGGGGGCTAATGAAAAACTGTTTTTT
>TRBD1|TRBV6-1|.|TRBJ1-1
CATPTGVNTEAFF
TGTGCCACCCCGACAGGGGTGAACACTGAAGCTTTCTTT
>TRBD2|TRBV6-6|.|TRBJ2-7
CASSASGVTEQYF
TGTGCCAGCAGCGCTAGCGGGGTTACCGAGCAGTACTTC
>TRBD2|TRBV7-8|.|TRBJ2-5
CASSSGLARETQYF
TGTGCCAGCAGCTCGGGACTAGCGAGAGAGACCCAGTACTTC
>.|TRBV25-1|.|TRBJ1-2
CASSAGAFTNYGYTF
TGTGCCAGCAGTGCTGGGGCCTTTACTAACTATGGCTACACCTTC
>.|TRBV28|few|TRBJ2-2
CATSLRSGELFF
TGTGCCACCTCCCTTAGATCCGGGGAGCTGTTTTTT
>.|TRBV5-1|.|TRBJ2-1
CASSLALGPLGNEQFF
TGCGCCAGCAGCTTGGCCCTGGGGCCACTTGGGAATGAGCAGTTCTTC
>.|TRBV19|few|TRBJ1-2
CASSPDRVGQVYGYTF
TGTGCCAGTAGCCCTGATCGGGTGGGGCAAGTCTATGGCTACACCTTC
>TRBD1|TRBV2|once|TRBJ1-6
CASSLGQGVSNSPLHF
TGTGCCAGCAGTTTGGGACAGGGAGTTTCTAATTCACCCCTCCACTTT
>TRBD2|TRBV5-6|.|TRBJ2-1
CASSLMTSGEVEQFF
TGTGCCAGCAGCCTGATGACTAGCGGGGAGGTTGAGCAGTTCTTC
>.|TRBV7-9|.|TRBJ2-7
CASSDGTPAF
TGTGCCAGCAGCGACGGGACTCCAGCCTTC
>.|TRBV29-1|.|TRBJ2-6
CSAGWGDGANVLTF
TGCAGCGCAGGGTGGGGGGATGGGGCCAACGTCCTGACTTTC
>TRBD1|TRBV6-6|.|TRBJ1-4
CASRDTGATNEKLFF
TGTGCCAGCAGAGATACAGGGGCAACTAATGAAAAACTGTTTTTT
>.|TRBV20-1|.|TRBJ2-4
CSATPGNIQYF
TGCAGTGCTACCCCCGGAAACATTCAGTACTTC
>.|TRBV18|.|TRBJ1-1
CASSFDRYTEAFF
TGTGCCAGCTCATTCGACAGATACACTGAAGCTTTCTTT
>TRBD2|TRBV6-1|.|TRBJ2-7
CASSELAGGSDEQYF
TGTGCCAGCAGTGAATTAGCGGGGGGGTCCGACGAGCAGTACTTC
>TRBD1|TRBV18|.|TRBJ2-1
CASSSQGANNNEQFF
TGTGCCAGCTCATCACAGGGGGCTAATAACAATGAGCAGTTCTTC
>.|TRBV4-1|.|TRBJ2-2
CASSQGALLSLQLFF
TGCGCCAGCAGCCAAGGGGCCCTATTATCGTTACAACTGTTTTTT
>TRBD1|TRBV5-1|.|TRBJ1-2
CASSPGAGGGYTF
TGCGCCAGCAGCCCCGGGGCAGGGGGAGGCTACACCTTC
>TRBD2|TRBV4-2|.|TRBJ2-3
CASSQGERDRTTDTQYF
TGTGCCAGCAGCCAAGGGGAGCGGGACCGAACCACAGATACGCAGTATTTT
>.|TRBV5-1|.|TRBJ2-7
CASSLESAVSYEQYF
TGCGCCAGCAGCTTGGAATCGGCGGTCTCCTACGAGCAGTACTTC